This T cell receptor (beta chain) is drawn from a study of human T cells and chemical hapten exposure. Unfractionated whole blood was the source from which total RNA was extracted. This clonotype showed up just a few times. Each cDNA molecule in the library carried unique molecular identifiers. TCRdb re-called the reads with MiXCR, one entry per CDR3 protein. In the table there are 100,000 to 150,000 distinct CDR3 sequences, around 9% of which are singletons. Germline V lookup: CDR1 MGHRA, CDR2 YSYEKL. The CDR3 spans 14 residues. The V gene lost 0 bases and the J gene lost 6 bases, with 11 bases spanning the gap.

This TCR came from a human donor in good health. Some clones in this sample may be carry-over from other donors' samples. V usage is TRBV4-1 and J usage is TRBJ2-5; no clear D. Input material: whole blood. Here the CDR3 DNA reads TGCGCCAGCAGCCAAGATACGGTTAGACAGACCCAGTACTTC. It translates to CASSQDTVRQTQYF.